The entry that follows covers one TCR beta chain sequence. The antigen remains unidentified. CDR1 is ENHRY and CDR2 is SYGVKD in the germline V gene. V lost 10 bases, J lost 7 bases, and 11 bases stayed unmatched. CDR3 size: 14 residues. The sample is drawn from a study of spatial heterogeneity in lung cancer. Documented time point: sample taken at primary tumor resection. Overall study findings and caveats: Sequencing reached an estimated coverage of tumor T cells that was only 6.5% to 8% for alpha chains and about 13% for beta chains. How many expanded intratumoral alpha and beta TCRs were present tracked the tumor mutation count, which was a count of nonsynonymous mutations.

TCR cDNA molecules each carried a unique molecular identifier. TCRdb processed the 5' RACE reads anew with MiXCR; each CDR3 protein has one entry. The sample lists fewer than 6,000 distinct CDR3 sequences, around an eighth occurring once. This TCR was recovered from a female donor with early-stage non-small cell lung cancer. The sample was lung tumor tissue, taken at surgery. This sequence joins TRBV10-3 and TRBJ2-7, with 12 bases fitting TRBD1. This chain's CDR3 is CATRTGTGGEEQYF. The CDR3 nucleotides are TGTGCCACCAGAACCGGGACAGGGGGCGAGGAGCAGTACTTC.